This TCR beta chain is from a study of shared clonotypes between healthy human individuals. For the study at large: Each donor's CD8 memory used one plate, CD8 naive two, each CD4 subset three. Study-wide findings and caveats: Though the depth was large, rarefaction showed that sorted-subset sequencing was incomplete.

Points on this clone: What it binds is unknown.

The material for each subset, its genomic DNA, was split evenly across several immunoSEQ plates. TCRdb keeps only in-frame clones here, not all; method: immunoSEQ multiplex PCR. The sample records some 1,600,000 clones, around 98% being singletons. This clonotype was sampled from a man in his thirties or forties in good health. The sequencing sample was made of naive CD4+ T cells sorted from blood. The sample's subset: CD45RA+ positively selected.

The CDR3 nucleotides read TGTGCCAGCAGCCAGACTAGCGGCGAGCAGTACTTC. Its protein is CASSQTSGEQYF. The chain joins TRBV2 to TRBJ2-7; 9 bases align to TRBD2. The length of the CDR3 is 12 residues. Germline trimming cut 6 bases from V and 6 bases from J; bases unmatched to any gene: 3. CDR1 is SNHLY, CDR2 FYNNEI, per germline.